One sample yielded the 23 T cell receptor beta chains listed below, sequenced in a study of PD-L1 blockade in urothelial cancer. As for time point: pretreatment peripheral blood. Profiling relied on immunoSEQ multiplex PCR, and the TCRdb table lists in-frame clones only, not all of them. The data contain roughly 55,000 clones, about 86% of them singletons. Sequencing used PBMCs, obtained around atezolizumab (anti-PD-L1) treatment. The receptors originated from a man between 60 and 75 years old with urothelial cancer.

In the case of this clone: The same CDR3 can be traced to other DNA sequences in this sample. V gene TRBV7-2 combines with J gene TRBJ1-5, with 10 positions matching TRBD1. The V and J ends lost 1 base and 4 bases, in that order; junction bases with no gene match: 1. This CDR3 comprises 15 residues. CDR1 and CDR2 (germline): SGHTA, FQGNSA. Here the CDR3 DNA reads TGTGCCAGCAGCTTAGGGACAGGGGGTAATCAGCCCCAGCATTTT. Translating gives CASSLGTGGNQPQHF. The entire variable domain, with the rest obtained from reference TRBV7-2 and TRBJ1-5, is as follows: GAGVSQSPSNKVTEKGKDVELRCDPISGHTALYWYRQSLGQGLEFLIYFQGNSAPDKSGLPSDRFSAERTGGSVSTLTIQRTQQEDSAVYLCASSLGTGGNQPQHFGDGTRLSIL.

The chain joins TRBV18 to TRBJ1-1, with no clear D. The V end was cut by 5 bases, the J end by 1 base, with 11 bases between. Germline CDR1 reads KGHSH; CDR2 reads LQKENI. The CDR3 length is 14 residues. The CDR3 loop reads CASSDGVSNTEAFF. DNA of the CDR3: TGTGCCAGCTCAGACGGGGTGTCGAACACTGAAGCTTTCTTT.

The CDR3 spells CASSKYGTAANYGYTF. The CDR3 DNA reads TGTGCCAGCAGCAAGTATGGGACAGCGGCTAACTATGGCTACACCTTC. The chain links TRBV11-1 to TRBJ1-2; 7 bases agree with TRBD1. The trim removed 5 bases at V and 0 bases at J, leaving 9 bases unmatched. From germline, CDR1 is SGHAT and CDR2 FQDESV (reference sequence). This CDR3 contains 16 residues.

This clone was detected only once. This chain joins TRBV15 and TRBJ2-2, with D maybe TRBD2 (6 bases). CDR1 LNHNV and CDR2 YYDKDF come from the germline V gene (reference sequence). V dropped 5 bases and J dropped 0 bases, with 22 bases sitting between them. CDR3 length: 19 amino acids. Written as DNA, the CDR3 is TGTGCCACCAGCGGACAACCGGGACTGGCATTAGCGAACACCGGGGAGCTGTTTTTT. Its protein product is CATSGQPGLALANTGELFF.

This chain connects TRBV30 to TRBJ1-1, with D uncertain. V shed 0 bases and J shed 5 bases, with 13 bases lying between them. The CDR3 sequence is 14 residues long. CDR1 and CDR2 from the germline V gene are GTSNPN and SVGIG (reference sequence). The CDR3 reads CAWSVIGVGTEAFF. The CDR3 nucleotides are TGTGCCTGGAGTGTTATCGGGGTGGGAACTGAAGCTTTCTTT.

The gene calls are TRBV5-5 and TRBJ1-1; D unclear. CDR3 size: 14 residues. The V gene lost 1 base and the J gene lost 1 base, with 8 bases spanning the gap. Germline CDR1 reads SGHKS; CDR2 reads YYEKEE (reference sequence). The CDR3 loop reads CASSLSQKNTEAFF. The CDR3 region has the DNA TGTGCCAGCAGCTTGTCACAGAAGAACACTGAAGCTTTCTTT.

In its sample, this clone was seen a few times. The CDR3 DNA follows: TGTGCCAGCAGCTCACCGTTAGGAAAACTAAATTCACCCCTCCACTTT. Encoded protein: CASSSPLGKLNSPLHF. The chain carries TRBV14 and TRBJ1-6; D not certain. CDR3 size: 16 residues. V lost 5 bases and J 7 bases, leaving 18 bases between the germline ends. The germline CDR1 and CDR2 sequences are SGHDN and FVKESK.

Of note for this clone: This sample also contains other DNA sequences that code for the same CDR3. The chain joins TRBV5-4 to TRBJ2-6; 7 nucleotides line up with TRBD1. The CDR3 contains 16 residues. The V and J ends lost 0 bases and 0 bases, in that order; junction bases with no gene match: 0. Looked up from germline, CDR1 is SGHNT and CDR2 is YYREEE (reference sequence). The CDR3 sequence: CASSLGTGSGANVLTF. CDR3 bases: TGTGCCAGCAGCTTGGGGACAGGCTCTGGGGCCAACGTCCTGACTTTC.

This chain joins TRBV7-9 and TRBJ1-1; 7 bases are a match to TRBD1. CDR3 length: 11 amino acids. Germline values: CDR1 SEHNR, CDR2 FQNEAQ (reference sequence). V lost 5 bases to trimming and J lost 11 bases; unmatched junction nucleotides: 5. CDR3 amino acids: CASSPDRRAFF. The CDR3 bases are TGTGCCAGCAGCCCGGACAGGCGTGCTTTCTTT.

The chain couples TRBV5-1 to TRBJ2-7; 16 nucleotides agree with TRBD2. The V gene's germline CDR1 is SGHRS and CDR2 YFSETQ. Losses at the gene ends were 1 base for V and 6 bases for J; bases not matched to a gene: 19. The CDR3 has 21 residues. The CDR3 loop is CASSLSSGSSGTSGRVSEQYF. CDR3 DNA sequence: TGCGCCAGCAGCTTGAGTAGTGGCTCGTCCGGGACTAGCGGGAGGGTCTCCGAGCAGTACTTC.

V and J are TRBV19 and TRBJ1-5; D gene unclear. Germline V gene lookup returns CDR1 LNHDA and CDR2 SQIVND (reference sequence). The CDR3 is made up of 15 amino acids. Trimming took 1 base from V and 4 from J, leaving 11 bases between them. The CDR3 DNA sequence: TGTGCCAGTAGTATAGCAGGACGGACTAATCAGCCCCAGCATTTT. It yields the protein CASSIAGRTNQPQHF.

The chain joins TRBV27 to TRBJ1-1, with D possibly being TRBD1 (6 bases). The V end was cut by 3 bases, the J end by 4 bases, with 15 bases between. Germline lookup yields CDR1 MNHEY and CDR2 SMNVEV (reference sequence). The CDR3 is 15 residues long. The CDR3 bases are TGTGCCAGCAGTTTGCGGCGACAGGTGGGCACTGAAGCTTTCTTT. Its translation: CASSLRRQVGTEAFF.

This clone has a single count. The genes are TRBV25-1 and TRBJ2-6; a possible D gene is TRBD2 (6 bases). The CDR3 is made up of 18 amino acids. V was pared by 2 bases and J by 4 bases, with 18 bases between. From germline, CDR1 is MGHDK and CDR2 SYGVNS. The CDR3 sequence is CASSEPAGRGRGANVLTF. In nucleotides, the CDR3 is TGTGCCAGCAGTGAACCCGCGGGGCGTGGGCGCGGGGCCAACGTCCTGACTTTC.

This clone was found once. The V call is TRBV7-8, the J call TRBJ1-5; 7 bases map to TRBD1. The CDR3 runs to 14 residues. Germline V gene lookup returns CDR1 SGHVS and CDR2 FQNEAQ. V lost 5 bases and J lost 7; bases outside the gene matches: 8. CDR3 amino acids: CASSPTGTNQPQHF. CDR3 coding DNA: TGTGCCAGCAGCCCGACAGGGACCAACCAGCCCCAGCATTTT.

Points on this clone: Other DNA sequences within the sample encode an identical CDR3. The genes are TRBV9 and TRBJ2-3; 11 bases agree with TRBD2. The V segment lost 5 bases and the J segment 3 bases; nucleotides outside the gene matches: 5. Germline CDR1 is SGDLS and CDR2 is YYNGEE. This CDR3 region has 15 residues. CDR3 sequence reads: CASSVTSGGTDTQYF. The CDR3 DNA is TGTGCCAGCAGTGTTACTAGCGGGGGTACAGATACGCAGTATTTT.

This rearrangement joins TRBV2 to TRBJ2-4; D might be TRBD1 (5 bases). Trimming stripped 1 base from V and 5 bases from J, with 15 bases between. Germline CDR1 is SNHLY and CDR2 is FYNNEI. This CDR3 is built from 16 residues. The CDR3 loop is CASSEGAGIDENIQYF. The CDR3 nucleotides read TGTGCCAGCAGTGAAGGGGCAGGGATCGACGAAAACATTCAGTACTTC.

V usage is TRBV6-1 and J usage is TRBJ2-2; D is perhaps TRBD2 (5 bases). V lost 2 bases to trimming and J lost 3 bases, with 13 bases between them. The germline gives CDR1 MNHNS, CDR2 SASEGT. The CDR3 extends over 16 amino acids. DNA for the CDR3: TGTGCCAGCAGTGAACCCTCGGGAAGGGACACCGGGGAGCTGTTTTTT. This gives the protein CASSEPSGRDTGELFF.

This clone was seen once. The CDR3 loop reads CASSPLQDRGPGNTIYF. Here the CDR3 DNA reads TGTGCCAGCAGCCCCTTGCAGGACAGGGGGCCTGGAAACACCATATATTTT. V is TRBV9 and J is TRBJ1-3; TRBD1 agrees at 11 bases. The length of the CDR3 is 17 residues. J was trimmed by 2 bases and V by 4 bases; bases with no gene match: 8. The germline gives CDR1 SGDLS, CDR2 YYNGEE.

V gene TRBV6-6 combines with J gene TRBJ2-5; 7 nucleotides align to TRBD2. The germline V gene encodes CDR1 MNHNY and CDR2 SVGAGI (reference sequence). Trimming removed 2 bases from V and 4 bases from J; junction bases left unmatched: 1. The CDR3 extends over 13 amino acids. The CDR3 DNA reads TGTGCCAGCAGTTACGGACTAGGAGAGACCCAGTACTTC. This codes for CASSYGLGETQYF.

The rearrangement links TRBV18 to TRBJ2-1, with TRBD1 identical over 10 bases. V lost 6 bases, J lost 15 bases, and 5 bases stayed unmatched. The CDR3 sequence is 11 residues long. The germline CDR1 and CDR2 sequences are KGHSH and LQKENI. CDR3: CASSPGTGAFF. The CDR3 DNA is TGTGCCAGCTCTCCCGGGACAGGGGCGTTCTTC. Looking up the rest from reference TRBV18 and TRBJ2-1 gives the full variable domain: NAGVMQNPRHLVRRRGQEARLRCSPMKGHSHVYWYRQLPEEGLKFMVYLQKENIIDESGMPKERFSAEFPKEGPSILRIQQVVRGDSAAYFCASSPGTGAFFGPGTRLTVL.

The chain uses TRBV25-1 and TRBJ2-7; D is uncertain. Trimming took off 7 bases at V and 2 bases at J, with 15 bases between the two ends. The V gene's germline CDR1 is MGHDK and CDR2 SYGVNS. This CDR3 is built from 14 residues. The CDR3 nucleotides read TGTGCCAGCATATCAGTTCTCTCCCCCTACGAGCAGTACTTC. It encodes CASISVLSPYEQYF.

The chain carries TRBV5-1 and TRBJ2-7; 8 bases match TRBD1. V shed 4 bases, J shed 0 bases, and the junction held 6 bases outside the gene matches. The CDR3 loop spans 15 amino acids. Germline CDR1 and CDR2: SGHRS and YFSETQ. The CDR3 nucleotides are TGCGCCAGCAGCCGCACGACAGGGGACTCCTACGAGCAGTACTTC. It yields the protein CASSRTTGDSYEQYF.

The chain recombines TRBV19 with TRBJ1-5, with TRBD1 matching over 9 bases. CDR3 length: 16 residues. V lost 6 bases, J lost 6 bases, and 12 bases stayed unmatched. The V gene's germline CDR1 is LNHDA and CDR2 SQIVND (reference sequence). CDR3 nucleotide sequence: TGTGCCAGTAGGATGGATGGACAGGGGTACGGTCAGCCCCAGCATTTT. It translates to CASRMDGQGYGQPQHF.